A single sample gave rise to the 7 T cell receptor beta chains below, sequenced in a study of blood T cell repertoires in COVID-19. Sequencing used immunoSEQ multiplex PCR; TCRdb keeps in-frame clones, though not all of them. This sample yields 140,000 to 150,000 clones, of which around 90% are seen a single time; under 12% belongs to the top ten. Sample: peripheral blood. These receptors came from a man aged 60-69 years with active or convalescent COVID-19.

This chain joins TRBV7-9 and TRBJ1-2; maybe TRBD1 (5 bases). V was clipped by 4 bases and J by 6 bases, with 12 bases between them. This CDR3 has 13 residues. CDR1 and CDR2 from the germline V gene are SEHNR and FQNEAQ (reference sequence). The chain's CDR3 is CASSSDRRDGYTF. The CDR3 DNA sequence: TGTGCCAGCAGCTCCGACAGACGAGATGGCTACACCTTC.

The V and J genes are TRBV19 and TRBJ2-7; 9 bases are a match to TRBD1. Germline assignment: CDR1 LNHDA and CDR2 SQIVND (reference sequence). V lost 8 bases to trimming and J lost 2 bases; unmatched junction nucleotides: 7. This CDR3 comprises 14 residues. CDR3 coding DNA: TGTGCCAGTGCTCGGACAGGGGTGACCTACGAGCAGTACTTC. Amino acids: CASARTGVTYEQYF.

The rearrangement uses TRBV3-1 (or the pseudogene TRBV3-2) and TRBJ2-3, with 9 bases fitting TRBD2. V trimming: 4 bases; J trimming: 6 bases; junction bases outside the gene matches: 17. The CDR3 extends over 18 amino acids. The V gene's germline CDR1 is LGHDT and CDR2 YNNKEL (reference sequence). This CDR3 is CASSPPRVSGSRWDTQYF. The DNA for the CDR3 is TGTGCCAGCAGCCCCCCGCGCGTTAGCGGGAGTCGGTGGGATACGCAGTATTTT.

This chain uses TRBV20-1 with TRBJ2-7; no clear D gene. This CDR3 is 11 amino acids long. The germline V gene encodes CDR1 DFQATT and CDR2 SNEGSKA (reference sequence). V lost 3 bases to trimming and J lost 5 bases, with 8 bases between them. CDR3: CSASLQHEQYF. The CDR3 bases are TGCAGTGCTAGCTTACAACACGAGCAGTACTTC.

This clone was found many times. The chain is built from TRBV4-1 and TRBJ2-1; 10 bases agree with TRBD2. With 4 bases clipped from V and 7 bases from J, the junction kept 13 bases outside the gene matches. Per germline, CDR1 MGHRA and CDR2 YSYEKL. The CDR3 totals 17 residues. The CDR3 DNA is TGCGCCAGCAGCCGAGGGGGACTAGCGTTATTGGGGAATGAGCAGTTCTTC. Translating gives CASSRGGLALLGNEQFF.

The chain recombines TRBV4-1 with TRBJ2-3, with 8 bases lining up with TRBD2. CDR1 MGHRA and CDR2 YSYEKL come from the germline V gene. The junction had 8 bases not matched to a gene; V was cut back by 5 bases and J by 1 base. The CDR3 contains 16 residues. The CDR3 protein is CASSLISTSGTDTQYF. The DNA of the CDR3 is TGCGCCAGCAGCTTAATATCGACTAGCGGCACAGATACGCAGTATTTT.

The chain uses TRBV28 and TRBJ1-1; D is perhaps TRBD1 (5 bases). Per the germline V gene, CDR1 is MDHEN and CDR2 is SYDVKM. This CDR3 has 12 amino acids. The V end lost 3 bases, the J end lost 7 bases, and 9 bases lay between the germline ends. The CDR3 loop is CASSFPTGEAFF. The CDR3 nucleotides read TGTGCCAGCAGTTTCCCAACAGGTGAAGCTTTCTTT.